What follows describes a single T cell receptor (beta chain). The entry originates in a study of blood T cell repertoires in COVID-19. Study summary: Acute and convalescent COVID-19 specimens originated in the United States, Italy and Spain.

Clones were read by immunoSEQ multiplex PCR, and TCRdb kept only the in-frame ones, dropping some. The data show 140,000 to 150,000 clones, about 80% seen once. Germline V gene sequence: CDR1 MNHEY, CDR2 SMNVEV (reference sequence). After removal of 5 bases from V and 1 base from J, the junction contained 12 bases not matched to a gene. The CDR3 contains 17 residues. The sequencing input was peripheral blood. This clonotype was obtained from a human donor in a cohort sampled during active COVID-19. J is TRBJ2-3 and V is TRBV27; 7 bases map to TRBD2. DNA for the CDR3: TGTGCCAGCAGTCCGTTCTCCGGGGGGAGGGGCACAGATACGCAGTATTTT. Translating gives CASSPFSGGRGTDTQYF.